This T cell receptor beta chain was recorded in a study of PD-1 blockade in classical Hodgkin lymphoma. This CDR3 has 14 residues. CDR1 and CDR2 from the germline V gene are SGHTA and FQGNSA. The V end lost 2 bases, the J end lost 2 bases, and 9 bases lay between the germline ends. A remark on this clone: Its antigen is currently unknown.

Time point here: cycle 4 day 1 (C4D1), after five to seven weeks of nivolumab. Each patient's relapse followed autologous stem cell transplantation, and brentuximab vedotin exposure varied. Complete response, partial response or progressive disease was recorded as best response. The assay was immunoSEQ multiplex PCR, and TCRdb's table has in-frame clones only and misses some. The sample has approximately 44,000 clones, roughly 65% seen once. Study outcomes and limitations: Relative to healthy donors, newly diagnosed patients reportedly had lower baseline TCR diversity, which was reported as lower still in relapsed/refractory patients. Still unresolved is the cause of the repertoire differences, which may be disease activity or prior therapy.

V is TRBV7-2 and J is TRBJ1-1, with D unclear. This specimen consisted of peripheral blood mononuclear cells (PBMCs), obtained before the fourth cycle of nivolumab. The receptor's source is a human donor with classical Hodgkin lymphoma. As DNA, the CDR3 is TGTGCCAGCAGCTTATCCAGGCGTAACACTGAAGCTTTCTTT. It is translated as CASSLSRRNTEAFF.